This record looks at one TCR beta chain sequence and its context. Its antigen remains unidentified. Per-base quality was not reported, and no clone a single base away is much larger than it. The sample belongs to a study of blood T cell repertoires in COVID-19 (dated by TCRdb to about 2020). Context from the whole study: Samples covering the acute and convalescent phases of COVID-19 were provided by collaborators in the United States, Italy and Spain. The material from the prospective study consisted of cDNA or gDNA derived from T cells, B-cell-depleted T cells, or PBMCs. Subjects who had been exposed to COVID-19, were actively infected with it, or had recovered from it provided the deeply sampled blood TCRbeta repertoires that made up the dataset. A freely available public database, intended as a resource for researchers studying the immune response to SARS-CoV-2, is where the repertoires were released. The samples were drawn from the first 160 participants of the ongoing ImmuneRACE study and from roughly 1,300 subjects provided by 6 global collaborators. A de-identified subject ID, COVID-19 status, age in years and sex were almost always included in the sample metadata. Where available, HLA class I and class II types were obtained from metadata supplied by the sample provider rather than from assay-based typing.

Whole blood was collected in K2EDTA tubes by collaborating institutions according to the institutions' own protocols. For TCRbeta analysis, collaborators shipped samples in one of three forms: frozen whole blood, isolated PBMCs, or DNA extracted from either of those sample types. TCRbeta CDR3 regions were amplified from genomic DNA using the immunoSEQ Assay, a bias-controlled multiplex PCR. The paper's processing steps were these. Within the assay, amplification of reference gene primers was used to estimate how many nucleated cells each sample contained. Sequence reads were collapsed and filtered to measure the absolute abundance of every unique TCRbeta CDR3 rearrangement. For each sample, productive Simpson clonality was calculated by taking the square root of Simpson's diversity index across productive rearrangements. In its TCRdb copy, this immuneACCESS table keeps in-frame sequences only and misses some clones. Where compared with another copy, unresolved V genes explain less than half of these, and the others have no known cause. From that table come the V and J calls and clone size; the DNA was used to work out D and trimming. This sample has just under 30,000 clones in its table, and about 80% of those were observed once. Clones ranked in the top ten supply roughly half of the sample.

CDR1 LNHDA and CDR2 SQIVND were looked up in the germline V gene (reference sequence). The junction carries 10 bases between V and J, which are trimmed by 7 bases and 3 bases respectively. Measured from the cysteine to the phenylalanine, the CDR3 is 13 residues long. CDR3 DNA only is kept here, 39 bases in frame from base 1. Study-wide conclusions, independent of this receptor: Clinical and demographic metadata were provided uncurated, with the amount varying by source and participant.

The chain employs TRBV19 and TRBJ1-5; too little of a D gene remains to name it. The sequence came from a woman in her 70s with acute or convalescent COVID-19. What was sequenced was peripheral blood. The nucleotide sequence is TGTGCCAGTAACTATCACTACAATCAGCCCCAGCATTTT. Its protein reads: CASNYHYNQPQHF.